What follows are 27 T cell receptor beta chains derived from one specimen sequenced in a study of shared clonotypes between healthy human individuals. Assay used: immunoSEQ multiplex PCR; TCRdb lists only in-frame clones, some missing. The sample has about 1.1 million clones; around 78% are singletons. Sequenced: memory CD4+ T cells from PBMCs. Indicated subset: CD45RA-negative fraction. Every receptor here comes from a man aged 18-30 years in good health. Some clones in this sample may be carry-over from other donors' samples.

The chain uses TRBV5-1 and TRBJ2-1, with 11 positions matching TRBD2. Germline loops: CDR1 SGHRS, CDR2 YFSETQ. The CDR3 is made up of 16 amino acids. With V trimmed by 3 bases and J by 4 bases, 6 bases remained unmatched. The CDR3 region is CASSSLSSGRYNEQFF. In DNA, the CDR3 is TGCGCCAGCAGCTCCCTCTCTAGCGGGAGGTACAATGAGCAGTTCTTC.

CDR3 sequence (DNA): TGTGCCAGCAGTTTATTGGGGAAAGCCAAAAACATTCAGTACTTC. Translation gives CASSLLGKAKNIQYF. The chain has TRBV28 and TRBJ2-4, with unresolved D. There are 15 residues in the CDR3. CDR1 and CDR2 (germline): MDHEN, SYDVKM. V was trimmed by 1 base and J by 0 bases, leaving 7 bases between them.

In its sample, this clone was seen once. The chain joins TRBV29-1 to TRBJ1-1; tentatively, D is TRBD1 (6 bases). This CDR3 region has 15 residues. Germline-derived CDR1 and CDR2 are SQVTM and ANQGSEA. V gave up 7 bases and J gave up 5 bases, with 23 bases separating them. DNA for the CDR3: TGCAGCGCCGATAGGGGGACCCCCGGACGGACTGAAGCTTTCTTT. Translation gives CSADRGTPGRTEAFF.

The table lists this clone with a count of one. This chain joins TRBV27 and TRBJ2-1; 10 nucleotides line up with TRBD1. Losses at the gene ends were 4 bases for V and 0 bases for J; bases not matched to a gene: 9. CDR3 length: 18 residues. CDR1 MNHEY and CDR2 SMNVEV come from the germline V gene (reference sequence). In DNA form, the CDR3 reads TGTGCCAGCAGTTCCGGGACAGGGGCGCGTACCTCCTACAATGAGCAGTTCTTC. It yields the protein CASSSGTGARTSYNEQFF.

The chain is built from TRBV5-1 and TRBJ2-3; 9 bases fit TRBD2. The CDR3 has 15 amino acids. Germline values: CDR1 SGHRS, CDR2 YFSETQ. Trimming removed 5 bases from V and 2 bases from J; junction bases left unmatched: 6. The CDR3 loop reads CASRLGGRDTDTQYF. CDR3 bases: TGCGCCAGCAGACTGGGCGGGAGGGACACAGATACGCAGTATTTT.

In this sample, this clone turned up many times. The chain carries TRBV30 and TRBJ1-2; TRBD1 might be the D (5 bases). Trimming took off 6 bases at V and 2 bases at J, with 13 bases between the two ends. CDR1 is GTSNPN and CDR2 is SVGIG in the germline V gene (reference sequence). This CDR3 contains 13 residues. The CDR3 loop reads CACIRGGNYGYTF. The CDR3 nucleotides read TGTGCCTGCATCCGGGGGGGGAACTATGGCTACACCTTC.

The V gene is TRBV28, the J gene TRBJ2-7; D call uncertain. This CDR3 has 14 residues. Germline CDR1 reads MDHEN; CDR2 reads SYDVKM. V was trimmed by 4 bases and J by 0 bases, leaving 10 bases between them. The CDR3 nucleotides read TGTGCCAGCAGTTCACCAAGCTCCTCCTACGAGCAGTACTTC. This translates into CASSSPSSSYEQYF. The complete variable domain, with remaining parts taken from reference TRBV28 and TRBJ2-7, reads DVKVTQSSRYLVKRTGEKVFLECVQDMDHENMFWYRQDPGLGLRLIYFSYDVKMKEKGDIPEGYSVSREKKERFSLILESASTNQTSMYLCASSSPSSSYEQYFGPGTRLTVT.

This clone has a handful of counts. The genes are TRBV2 and TRBJ1-2; possibly TRBD1 for D (5 bases). V lost 5 bases and J 4 bases, leaving 11 bases between the germline ends. This CDR3 region has 13 residues. Germline V gene sequence: CDR1 SNHLY, CDR2 FYNNEI. CDR3 sequence (DNA): TGTGCCAGCAGTATCGTAGGGACCTATGGCTACACCTTC. As protein: CASSIVGTYGYTF.

V usage is TRBV4-1 and J usage is TRBJ2-3, with 7 bases matching TRBD2. This CDR3 is built from 16 residues. CDR1 MGHRA and CDR2 YSYEKL come from the germline V gene. Trimming cost V 1 base and J 9 bases; bases outside gene matches: 13. CDR3 sequence (DNA): TGCGCCAGCAGCCAAGCCGAGGGAGGGCCGAGGCAGACGCAGTATTTT. Residues: CASSQAEGGPRQTQYF.

This chain's CDR3 is CASSPALGREKKDTQYF. The DNA of the CDR3 is TGTGCCAGCAGCCCTGCTCTCGGGCGGGAGAAGAAAGATACGCAGTATTTT. The gene calls are TRBV4-2 and TRBJ2-3; 7 nucleotides agree with TRBD2. The germline V gene has CDR1 LGHNA and CDR2 YNFKEQ. Trimming at V came to 4 bases and at J to 5 bases, leaving 15 bases not matched to a gene. This CDR3 is 17 amino acids long.

The chain employs TRBV9 and TRBJ1-1; D is undetermined. The CDR3 loop spans 15 amino acids. Germline lookup yields CDR1 SGDLS and CDR2 YYNGEE. The V and J ends lost 0 bases and 4 bases respectively, with 13 bases between them. CDR3 bases: TGTGCCAGCAGCGTAGTTTTGGACGCGCGCACTGAAGCTTTCTTT. Protein product: CASSVVLDARTEAFF.

A few counts support this clone. A much larger clonotype is one base distant, so this may be a read error. This chain connects TRBV13 to TRBJ1-1; D gene ambiguous. Germline V lookup: CDR1 PRHDT, CDR2 FYEKMQ (reference sequence). The CDR3 length is 12 residues. Trimming took 2 bases from V and 3 from J, leaving 4 bases between them. The CDR3 region has the DNA TGTGCCAGCAGCTTACGGGACACTGAAGCTTTCTTT. Its translation is CASSLRDTEAFF.

The chain combines TRBV7-9 with TRBJ1-2, with D possibly being TRBD1 (5 bases). V was clipped by 5 bases and J by 7 bases, with 26 bases between them. CDR1 is SEHNR and CDR2 is FQNEAQ in the germline V gene (reference sequence). The CDR3 covers 17 residues. CDR3 nucleotide sequence: TGTGCCAGCAGCCCCCAGAGGTTATTTCAGGGTCTGCCTGGCTACACCTTC. Translating gives CASSPQRLFQGLPGYTF.

This chain links TRBV2 with TRBJ2-1; D may match TRBD1 or TRBD2 (5 bases each). The ends were cut back, 7 bases at V and 1 base at J, with 17 bases in the middle. CDR1 and CDR2 (germline): SNHLY, FYNNEI. This CDR3 has 16 amino acids. This CDR3 reads CASTRSRDLSYNEQFF. Written as DNA, the CDR3 is TGTGCCAGCACCCGAAGCCGGGACCTATCCTACAATGAGCAGTTCTTC.

This chain links TRBV18 with TRBJ2-7; TRBD1 is a possible D gene (6 bases). CDR3 size: 16 residues. Trimming left V 4 bases short and J 0 bases short, with 16 bases between. Germline V CDR1 and CDR2: KGHSH, LQKENI. This CDR3 is CASSLTPGQYSYEQYF. DNA of the CDR3: TGTGCCAGCTCACTTACTCCCGGACAGTACTCCTACGAGCAGTACTTC.

A note on this clone: In the same sample, other DNA sequences code for this CDR3. The chain joins TRBV6-5 to TRBJ1-5; D unresolved. Trimming removed 3 bases at V and 6 bases at J, with 12 bases between. Germline lookup yields CDR1 MNHEY and CDR2 SVGAGI. This CDR3 comprises 14 residues. Here the CDR3 DNA reads TGTGCCAGCAGTTATCAACGGGGTGGTCAGCCCCAGCATTTT. It is translated as CASSYQRGGQPQHF.

The chain carries TRBV4-1 and TRBJ1-1; 7 bases line up with TRBD1. In germline, CDR1 is MGHRA, CDR2 YSYEKL. V dropped 3 bases and J dropped 0; count of bases not matched to a gene: 10. The CDR3 totals 17 residues. The CDR3, as DNA: TGCGCCAGCAGCCATCCGCTGGGACAGCCACTGAACACTGAAGCTTTCTTT. Encoded protein: CASSHPLGQPLNTEAFF.

This clone was detected only once. The chain combines TRBV5-4 with TRBJ2-3; D remains unclear. The CDR3 runs to 13 residues. CDR1 is SGHNT, CDR2 YYREEE, per germline (reference sequence). V lost 1 base to trimming and J lost 2 bases, with 5 bases between them. The CDR3 is CASSLTDTDTQYF. As DNA, the CDR3 is TGTGCCAGCAGCTTGACCGACACAGATACGCAGTATTTT.

The CDR3 DNA reads TGTGCCAGCAGCTCCCCGGGGTACTACGAGCAGTACTTC. Amino acid sequence: CASSSPGYYEQYF. The chain employs TRBV11-2 and TRBJ2-7, with D possibly matching TRBD2 (5 bases). V lost 4 bases and J lost 3, with 10 bases in between. Germline loops: CDR1 SGHAT, CDR2 FQNNGV. The CDR3 has 13 residues.

This rearrangement joins TRBV27 to TRBJ1-5, with unresolved D. The CDR3 is 16 residues long. The germline CDR1 and CDR2 sequences are MNHEY and SMNVEV (reference sequence). V lost 2 bases and J lost 6, with 17 bases in between. This CDR3 reads CASSLRALGTIQPQHF. In DNA, the CDR3 is TGTGCCAGCAGTTTAAGGGCCCTGGGTACAATTCAGCCCCAGCATTTT.

The gene calls are TRBV29-1 and TRBJ2-5; 8 nucleotides match TRBD1. The CDR3 runs 13 residues. V shed 7 bases, J shed 4 bases, and the junction held 8 bases outside the gene matches. Germline loops: CDR1 SQVTM, CDR2 ANQGSEA. This CDR3 reads CSAYSGGRETQYF. As DNA, the CDR3 is TGCAGCGCATACTCAGGGGGCCGAGAGACCCAGTACTTC.

This chain connects TRBV30 to TRBJ2-1, with 15 bases that match TRBD2. Germline V gene sequence: CDR1 GTSNPN, CDR2 SVGIG (reference sequence). J was trimmed by 9 bases and V by 0 bases; bases with no gene match: 3. The CDR3 consists of 15 residues. The CDR3: CAWSVGLAGGTEQFF. The CDR3, as DNA: TGTGCCTGGAGTGTGGGACTAGCGGGGGGTACTGAGCAGTTCTTC.

The CDR3 DNA sequence: TGCGCCAGCAGCTCCGGGACAGGGGGCCTCAATGAGCAGTTCTTC. Translation gives CASSSGTGGLNEQFF. The chain links TRBV5-1 to TRBJ2-1; the match to TRBD1 covers 12 bases. CDR1 and CDR2 (germline): SGHRS, YFSETQ. J lost 6 bases, V lost 3 bases, and 4 bases had no gene match. CDR3 length: 15 residues.

The rearrangement links TRBV28 to TRBJ2-7, with D perhaps matching TRBD2 (5 bases). Germline CDR1 reads MDHEN; CDR2 reads SYDVKM. The CDR3 has 13 amino acids. The V end lost 6 bases, the J end lost 2 bases, and 11 bases lay between the germline ends. The CDR3 DNA reads as TGTGCCAGCAGAATAGACGGGGCCTACGAGCAGTACTTC. This codes for CASRIDGAYEQYF.

Only one count was recorded for this clone. The chain uses TRBV5-1 and TRBJ2-5; 13 nucleotides align to TRBD2. There are 17 residues in the CDR3. V lost 0 bases to trimming and J lost 2 bases; unmatched junction nucleotides: 4. CDR1 and CDR2 from the germline V gene are SGHRS and YFSETQ. CDR3 protein: CASSLGTSGSLQETQYF. The CDR3 coding sequence is TGCGCCAGCAGCTTGGGGACTAGCGGGAGCTTACAAGAGACCCAGTACTTC.

The gene calls are TRBV2 and TRBJ2-7; 8 bases agree with TRBD1. V trimming: 9 bases; J trimming: 2 bases; junction bases outside the gene matches: 9. Germline lookup yields CDR1 SNHLY and CDR2 FYNNEI. The CDR3 runs to 14 residues. The CDR3 reads CASDRDRSTYEQYF. CDR3 bases: TGTGCCAGTGATAGGGACAGGAGTACCTACGAGCAGTACTTC. The whole variable domain, filled in from reference TRBV2 and TRBJ2-7, reads EPEVTQTPSHQVTQMGQEVILRCVPISNHLYFYWYRQILGQKVEFLVSFYNNEISEKSEIFDDQFSVERPDGSNFTLKIRSTKLEDSAMYFCASDRDRSTYEQYFGPGTRLTVT.

The chain uses TRBV2 and TRBJ1-4; D perhaps matches TRBD1 (5 bases). The CDR3 has 16 residues. Trimming pared 6 bases from V and 7 bases from J, leaving 21 bases between. Germline CDR1 SNHLY, CDR2 FYNNEI. CDR3: CASRLQVISRGEKLFF. In DNA form, the CDR3 reads TGTGCCAGCAGGCTACAGGTTATTTCACGCGGTGAAAAACTGTTTTTT.